The 16 T cell receptor beta chains below come from one sample, sequenced in a study of CD8 T cells in Susac syndrome. Reverse transcription of about 0.45 to 1 ug RNA used random hexamers. A single record per CDR3 protein comes from TCRdb applying MiXCR to the immunoSEQ multiplex PCR reads. This repertoire shows 80,000 or so distinct CDR3 sequences, roughly 94% found once; its top ten account for about 0.5%. The specimen was CD8+ T cells from PBMCs. Receptors originate from a human donor with Susac syndrome.

The chain recombines TRBV2 with TRBJ1-6, with no clear D. The CDR3 is made up of 13 amino acids. Germline loops: CDR1 SNHLY, CDR2 FYNNEI. V shed 6 bases and J shed 7 bases, with 10 bases lying between them. CDR3 region: CASSFDGNSPLHF. DNA for the CDR3: TGTGCCAGCAGCTTCGACGGCAATTCACCCCTCCACTTT.

The chain carries TRBV6-2 or TRBV6-3 and TRBJ1-5, with 10 bases fitting TRBD1. With 8 bases clipped from V and 4 bases from J, the junction kept 11 bases outside the gene matches. Germline assignment: CDR1 MNHEY and CDR2 SVGEGT. The CDR3 spans 16 residues. DNA of the CDR3: TGTGCCAGCCATACCGCGCGACAGGGGGCTAATCAGCCCCAGCATTTT. Encoded protein: CASHTARQGANQPQHF.

This chain connects TRBV12-3 or TRBV12-4 to TRBJ2-7; D not resolved. The CDR3 has 14 residues. V was pared by 5 bases and J by 1 base, with 12 bases between. CDR3 nucleotides: TGTGCCAGCAGTCCACGGATCCTTTCCTACGAGCAGTACTTC. This sequence encodes CASSPRILSYEQYF.

The chain carries TRBV20-1 and TRBJ1-1, with 10 bases identical to TRBD1. The CDR3 has 15 amino acids. Germline values: CDR1 DFQATT, CDR2 SNEGSKA (reference sequence). Germline trimming cut 6 bases from V and 1 base from J; bases unmatched to any gene: 8. CDR3 nucleotides: TGCAGTGCAACCCCCGGGACAGGGGCGAACACTGAAGCTTTCTTT. Translation gives CSATPGTGANTEAFF.

The V call is TRBV5-1, the J call TRBJ1-6; 7 bases fit TRBD1. V was pared by 3 bases and J by 6 bases, with 3 bases of the junction left unmatched. This CDR3 is 14 amino acids long. Germline CDR1 and CDR2: SGHRS and YFSETQ. CDR3 sequence: CASSWDRLNSPLHF. The CDR3 DNA follows: TGCGCCAGCAGCTGGGACAGACTTAATTCACCCCTCCACTTT.

The chain is built from TRBV7-8 and TRBJ2-7; D remains unclear. Trimming cost V 5 bases and J 0 bases, with 14 bases left between them. Germline V lookup: CDR1 SGHVS, CDR2 FQNEAQ. CDR3 size: 15 residues. The CDR3 loop is CASSVEITPSYEQYF. The CDR3 region has the DNA TGTGCCAGCAGCGTTGAGATCACCCCCTCCTACGAGCAGTACTTC. The full variable domain, completed using reference TRBV7-8 and TRBJ2-7, is GAGVSQSPRYKVAKRGQDVALRCDPISGHVSLFWYQQALGQGPEFLTYFQNEAQLDKSGLPSDRFFAERPEGSVSTLKIQRTQQEDSAVYLCASSVEITPSYEQYFGPGTRLTVT.

The chain carries TRBV19 and TRBJ1-4, with unresolved D. Germline assignment: CDR1 LNHDA and CDR2 SQIVND (reference sequence). Trimming removed 2 bases from V and 4 bases from J, with 5 bases in between. The CDR3 has 13 amino acids. The CDR3 DNA reads as TGTGCCAGTAGTATACAGATTAATGAAAAACTGTTTTTT. This translates into CASSIQINEKLFF.

This chain joins TRBV7-9 and TRBJ2-7, with D unresolved. There are 16 residues in the CDR3. The germline V gene encodes CDR1 SEHNR and CDR2 FQNEAQ (reference sequence). The V end was cut by 2 bases, the J end by 5 bases, with 19 bases between. The CDR3 sequence: CASSLKVNTGYNEQYF. CDR3 nucleotide sequence: TGTGCCAGCAGCTTAAAAGTGAATACTGGCTACAACGAGCAGTACTTC.

V gene TRBV20-1 combines with J gene TRBJ1-1; D remains ambiguous. The CDR3 length is 13 residues. CDR1 and CDR2 from the germline V gene are DFQATT and SNEGSKA (reference sequence). Trimming shortened V by 6 bases and J by 4 bases, and 15 bases separated the two germline ends. Here the CDR3 DNA reads TGCAGTGCCCCTACCGCATATGGCACTGAAGCTTTCTTT. This encodes CSAPTAYGTEAFF.

The chain couples TRBV20-1 to TRBJ2-1; 14 nucleotides line up with TRBD2. The germline gives CDR1 DFQATT, CDR2 SNEGSKA (reference sequence). This CDR3 spans 14 amino acids. The ends lost 1 base at V and 7 bases at J; junction bases unmatched: 0. The CDR3 loop is CSARGLAGGNEQFF. The CDR3, as DNA: TGCAGTGCTAGAGGACTAGCGGGGGGGAATGAGCAGTTCTTC.

The chain is built from TRBV15 and TRBJ1-6, with D perhaps TRBD1 (6 bases). The CDR3 is 18 amino acids. The V end lost 3 bases, the J end lost 6 bases, and 21 bases lay between the germline ends. The V gene's germline CDR1 is LNHNV and CDR2 YYDKDF (reference sequence). CDR3 residues: CATSREGRQGTGNSPLHF. CDR3 nucleotide sequence: TGTGCCACCAGCAGGGAGGGGCGTCAGGGGACGGGTAATTCACCCCTCCACTTT.

The chain employs TRBV29-1 and TRBJ1-1, with D unclear. The CDR3 extends over 10 amino acids. CDR1 and CDR2 (germline): SQVTM, ANQGSEA. The CDR3: CTARDTEAFF. CDR3 DNA sequence: TGCACCGCGAGAGACACTGAAGCTTTCTTT.

This chain uses TRBV7-9 with TRBJ2-7; TRBD1 might be the D (5 bases). CDR1 SEHNR and CDR2 FQNEAQ come from the germline V gene (reference sequence). The CDR3 has 15 residues. V was clipped by 5 bases and J by 2 bases, with 16 bases between them. Here the CDR3 DNA reads TGTGCCAGCAGCCATCCGGCGACAGAAACCTACGAGCAGTACTTC. It encodes CASSHPATETYEQYF.

The chain is built from TRBV6-5 and TRBJ2-1; D unresolved. The germline CDR1 and CDR2 sequences are MNHEY and SVGAGI. Trimming removed 5 bases from V and 4 bases from J, with 15 bases in between. The CDR3 is 15 amino acids. CDR3 amino acids: CASSGRVGGYNEQFF. CDR3 bases: TGTGCCAGCAGTGGTAGGGTCGGTGGATACAATGAGCAGTTCTTC.

This clonotype was seen only once. The rearrangement uses TRBV7-9 and TRBJ2-1; 8 nucleotides match TRBD2. Germline values: CDR1 SEHNR, CDR2 FQNEAQ (reference sequence). V lost 5 bases to trimming and J lost 3 bases; unmatched junction nucleotides: 12. The CDR3 spans 17 residues. The CDR3 region is CASSPWGGGSDYNEQFF. The CDR3 region has the DNA TGTGCCAGCAGCCCTTGGGGCGGGGGGTCCGACTACAATGAGCAGTTCTTC. Full variable domain (outside the CDR3, taken from reference TRBV7-9 and TRBJ2-1): DTGVSQNPRHKITKRGQNVTFRCDPISEHNRLYWYRQTLGQGPEFLTYFQNEAQLEKSRLLSDRFSAERPKGSFSTLEIQRTEQGDSAMYLCASSPWGGGSDYNEQFFGPGTRLTVL.

This chain links TRBV28 with TRBJ1-2; D call uncertain. Germline CDR1 MDHEN, CDR2 SYDVKM. Trimming took off 5 bases at V and 10 bases at J, with 17 bases between the two ends. This CDR3 comprises 13 residues. The CDR3 nucleotides are TGTGCCAGCAGTAAGACATTTCTCGGAGACTACACCTTC. Its protein product is CASSKTFLGDYTF.